This record looks at one TCR beta chain sequence and its context. No antigen is known for it. The data are from a study of T cell responses to AZD1222 COVID-19 vaccine. At the level of the study: Second-dose schedules of about 4 or about 12 weeks were combined. Points from the study as a whole: Spike as a whole was targeted by vaccine-associated CD4 TCRs, dominant at 160-218 and 743-854. Reportedly, close to half of spike-specific TCRs are directed against unmutated variant regions. Only 5 or 6 people who got AZD1222 tested seropositive at baseline.

This CDR3 region has 17 residues. Unmatched junction bases numbered 18, after V lost 5 bases and J lost 6 bases. The germline V gene encodes CDR1 SGHDN and CDR2 FVKESK. Clones were read by immunoSEQ multiplex PCR, and TCRdb kept only the in-frame ones, dropping some. The sample comprises 110,000 or so clones, roughly 88% of which are singletons, and about 8.6% rests with the top ten. This specimen was peripheral blood, taken on day 0 of AZD1222 vaccination. The chain recombines TRBV14 with TRBJ1-2, with 7 bases lining up with TRBD1. This TCR was recovered from an adult in good health. The CDR3 DNA reads as TGTGCCAGCAGCGATGGAACGGCCCCGCAGGGGGACGATGGCTACACCTTC. Encoded protein: CASSDGTAPQGDDGYTF.